This T cell receptor (beta chain) is from a study of cytomegalovirus exposure and HLA in healthy donors. Turning to the study itself: As released early, the data held about 85 million unique TCRs from HLA-typed donors.

Use of 60 Vbeta and 13 Jbeta primers characterized the PCR. Libraries were prepared by immunoSEQ multiplex PCR; TCRdb keeps only in-frame clonotypes and omits some of them. The top ten hold around 1.9% of the sample, which has about 160,000 clones, approximately 80% seen once. CDR1 is LNHDA, CDR2 SQIVND, per germline (reference sequence). The ends lost 6 bases at V and 4 bases at J; junction bases unmatched: 9. The CDR3 has 15 amino acids. Study-wide points: Differences between HLA loci emerged in a later analysis of TCR association rates, with DRB1 most and HLA-C fewest.

A remark on this clone: The antigen is undetermined.

This chain connects TRBV19 to TRBJ2-5, with TRBD2 matching 9 bases. This TCR came from a man aged 18 to 29 in good health and CMV-seronegative. Sequences were obtained from PBMCs. In DNA, the CDR3 is TGTGCCAGTAGGAGAATAGCGGGAGACGTAGAGACCCAGTACTTC. It specifies CASRRIAGDVETQYF.